Below, one TCR beta chain is given with its context. The antigen remains undetermined. The sample belongs to a study of blood T cells in healthy people across ages. Whole-study context: T cells yielded about one barcoded beta molecule per two cells through template switching. Study-level results: There were more naive CD4+ cells and higher diversity in long-lived donors than in aged donors.

CDR3 length: 14 amino acids. CDR1 and CDR2 from the germline V gene are DFQATT and SNEGSKA (reference sequence). Trimming stripped 5 bases from V and 2 bases from J, with 14 bases between. Then a second PCR, running roughly 7 to 11 cycles, was carried out with a sample-barcoded 5' primer and a J-beta primer mix. Unique molecular identifiers of 12 random nucleotides labeled each cDNA. TCRdb re-derived calls from the 5' RACE reads in MiXCR, one entry per CDR3 protein. This sample has 800,000 to 950,000 distinct CDR3 sequences, with about 28% found just once. These data were also filed under a second study, of T cells of mothers and their children. This second study notes: Whatever RNA was extracted went entirely into cDNA synthesis, at roughly 1.5 ug per 15 ul.

The clonotype originates from a woman aged 40 to 50 in good health. Input material: blood. The chain joins TRBV20-1 to TRBJ2-3, with a possible D match to TRBD2 (5 bases). The CDR3 sequence is CSAPSSGFTDTQYF. DNA of the CDR3: TGCAGTGCTCCGTCGAGCGGATTCACAGATACGCAGTATTTT.